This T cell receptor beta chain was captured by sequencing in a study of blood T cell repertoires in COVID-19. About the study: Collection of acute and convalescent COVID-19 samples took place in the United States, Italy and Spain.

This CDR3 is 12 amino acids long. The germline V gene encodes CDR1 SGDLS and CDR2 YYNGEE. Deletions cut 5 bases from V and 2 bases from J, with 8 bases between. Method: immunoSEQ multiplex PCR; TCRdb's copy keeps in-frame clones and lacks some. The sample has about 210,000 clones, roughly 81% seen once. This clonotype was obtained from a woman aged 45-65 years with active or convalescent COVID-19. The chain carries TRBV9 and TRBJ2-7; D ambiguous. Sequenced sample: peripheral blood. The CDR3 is CASRGSTYEQYF. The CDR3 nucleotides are TGTGCCAGCAGGGGCAGCACCTACGAGCAGTACTTC.